This T cell receptor (beta chain) was recorded in a study of shared clonotypes between healthy human individuals. Study-wide points: Approximately 4.6% of naive CD4 clonotypes were shared across a handful of donors.

In the authors' workflow: Junction-only sequences produced by ImmunoSEQ had no quality scores, so filtering differed. Assay used: immunoSEQ multiplex PCR; TCRdb lists only in-frame clones, some missing. V, J and clone size derive from that table, while D and trimming were established from the DNA sequence. The top ten clones hold around 0.13% of a sample with 2 million to 2.5 million clones, around 95% of them seen once. A single count supports this clone. Its antigen remains unidentified. The healthy adult donors were HIV-negative and reported no recent acute infections or vaccinations. All donors were Caucasian adults living in Nashville, Tennessee. This CDR3 has 15 amino acids. Trimming took 2 bases from V and 1 from J, leaving 9 bases between them. The V gene's germline CDR1 is SGHRS and CDR2 YFSETQ.

This TCR was recovered from a man between 18 and 35 years old in good health. The material sequenced was naive CD4+ T cells sorted from blood. Sample subset: CD45RA+ positively selected. J is TRBJ2-2 and V is TRBV5-1, with a weak D call TRBD2 (5 bases). CDR3 in DNA: TGCGCCAGCAGCTTTAACGGGAAGAACACCGGGGAGCTGTTTTTT. Its translation: CASSFNGKNTGELFF.